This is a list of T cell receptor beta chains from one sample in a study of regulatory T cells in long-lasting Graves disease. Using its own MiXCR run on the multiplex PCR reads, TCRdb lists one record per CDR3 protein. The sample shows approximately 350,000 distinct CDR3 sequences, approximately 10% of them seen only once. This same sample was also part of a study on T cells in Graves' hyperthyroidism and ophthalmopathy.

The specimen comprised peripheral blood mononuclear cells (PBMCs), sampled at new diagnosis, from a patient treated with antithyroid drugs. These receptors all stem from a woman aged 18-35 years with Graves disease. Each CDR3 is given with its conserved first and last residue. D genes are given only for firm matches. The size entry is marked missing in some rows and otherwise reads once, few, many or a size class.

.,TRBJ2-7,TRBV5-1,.,TGCGCCAGCAGCTCCCCAGGCGGGACTCTAGCCTACGAGCAGTACTTC,CASSSPGGTLAYEQYF
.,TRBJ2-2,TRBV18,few,TGTGCCAGCTCTCCGATCGCCGTTCTGAACACCGGGGAGCTGTTTTTT,CASSPIAVLNTGELFF
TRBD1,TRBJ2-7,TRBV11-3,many,TGTGCCAGCAGTAGGGGACAGGGAGCCTACGAGCAGTACTTC,CASSRGQGAYEQYF
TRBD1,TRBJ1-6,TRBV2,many,TGTGCCAGCAGACAACAGGAGGGGGCTTGGGTACCCCTCCACTTT,CASRQQEGAWVPLHF
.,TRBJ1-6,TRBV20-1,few,TGCAGTGCGCAGACGTGGGATAATTCACCCCTCCACTTT,CSAQTWDNSPLHF
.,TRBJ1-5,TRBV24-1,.,TGTGCCACCAGTGATTCTCCTTATCAGCCCCAGCATTTT,CATSDSPYQPQHF
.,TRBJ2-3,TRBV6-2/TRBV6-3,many,TGTGCCAGCAGTTACTCGGAACTAATGGTGCATACGCAGTATTTT,CASSYSELMVHTQYF
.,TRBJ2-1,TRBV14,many,TGTGCCAGCAGCCAAGATTACTACAATGAGCAGTTCTTC,CASSQDYYNEQFF
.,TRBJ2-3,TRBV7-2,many,TGTGCCAGCAGCTTCGAGGCCGACACAGATACGCAGTATTTT,CASSFEADTDTQYF
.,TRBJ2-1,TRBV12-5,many,TGTGCTAGTGCCCTAGGGAACAGTCAATACAATGAGCAGTTCTTC,CASALGNSQYNEQFF
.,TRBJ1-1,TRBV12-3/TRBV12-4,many,TGTGCCAGCAGTTTCCATCCCGGGAATGAGGCTTTCTTT,CASSFHPGNEAFF
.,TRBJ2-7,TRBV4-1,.,TGCGCCAGCAGCCAGATACAGAGCTCCTACGAGCAGTACTTC,CASSQIQSSYEQYF
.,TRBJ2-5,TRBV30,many,TGTGCCTGGACCGGTGGACTCGTGGAAGAGACCCAGTACTTC,CAWTGGLVEETQYF
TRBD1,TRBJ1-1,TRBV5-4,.,TGTGCCAGCAGCTCTGGGACAGCACAATTTACCTTCACTGAAGCTTTCTTT,CASSSGTAQFTFTEAFF
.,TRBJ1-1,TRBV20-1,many,TGCAGTGCTGTCAGGGTGCCTGAAGCTTTCTTT,CSAVRVPEAFF
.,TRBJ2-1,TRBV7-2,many,TGTGCCAGCAGCTTATATGAGTGGGGCCCGCAGGATGAGCAGTTCTTC,CASSLYEWGPQDEQFF
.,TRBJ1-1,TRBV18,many,TGTGCCAGCTCACCGTCCCCGGGGTATAACACTGAAGCTTTCTTT,CASSPSPGYNTEAFF
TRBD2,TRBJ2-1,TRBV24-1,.,TGTGCCACCAGTGACTCTAGCGGGGACCACTACAATGAGCAGTTCTTC,CATSDSSGDHYNEQFF
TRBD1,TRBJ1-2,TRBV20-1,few,TGCAGTGCTAGAGAGGACAGGGGGCGAAGGTCTGGCTACACCTTC,CSAREDRGRRSGYTF
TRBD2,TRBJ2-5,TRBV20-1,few,TGCAGTGCTAGAGGGCTAGCGGGGGGCCCCCACCAAGAGACCCAGTACTTC,CSARGLAGGPHQETQYF
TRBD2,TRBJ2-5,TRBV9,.,TGTGCCAGCAGCGTAGGCCTAGCGGGAGCAGGGCAAGAGACCCAGTACTTC,CASSVGLAGAGQETQYF
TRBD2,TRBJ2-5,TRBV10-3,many,TGTGCCATCAGGGGAGCGGGGGGAGAAGAGACCCAGTACTTC,CAIRGAGGEETQYF
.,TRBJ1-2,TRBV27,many,TGTGCCAGCAGTTCGGGACCGCGGTTTGTATGGACCTCCTACACCTTC,CASSSGPRFVWTSYTF
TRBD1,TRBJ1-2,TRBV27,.,TGTGCCAGCAGCCCATATAGGACAGGGGGCCGCTATGGCTACACCTTC,CASSPYRTGGRYGYTF
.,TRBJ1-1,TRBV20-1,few,TGCAGTGCTAGTTCGGGGAACACTGAAGCTTTCTTT,CSASSGNTEAFF
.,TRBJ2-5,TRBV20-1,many,TGCAGTGCTAGAATCAGTTCCCACGGAGAGACCCAGTACTTC,CSARISSHGETQYF
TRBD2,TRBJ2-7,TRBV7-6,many,TGTGCCAGCAGCCCAACGGGACTAGCGTCAGACGAGCAGTACTTC,CASSPTGLASDEQYF
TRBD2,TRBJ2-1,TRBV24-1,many,TGTGCCACCAGTGACTATGGGACTAGCGGAGCGAGCTCCTACAATGAGCAGTTCTTC,CATSDYGTSGASSYNEQFF
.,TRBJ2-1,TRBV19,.,TGTGCCAGTAGTACACAGGTGTCAGTTGGGGGATTGTGGAATGAGCAGTTCTTC,CASSTQVSVGGLWNEQFF
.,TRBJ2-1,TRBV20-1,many,TGCAGTGCTCGAGCACCGTCAATATCCTACAATGAGCAGTTCTTC,CSARAPSISYNEQFF
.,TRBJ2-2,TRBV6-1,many,TGTGCCAGCAGTGAAGCGCCGGGGTTCCGGGCCGGGGAGCTGTTTTTT,CASSEAPGFRAGELFF
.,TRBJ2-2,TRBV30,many,TGTGCCTGGAGTGAGAACGGGGAGCTGTTTTTT,CAWSENGELFF
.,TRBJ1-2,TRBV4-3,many,TGCGCCAGCAGCCAAGACTCGACGGGGGGCGGGGATGGCTACACCTTC,CASSQDSTGGGDGYTF
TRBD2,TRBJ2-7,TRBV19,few,TGTGCCAGTAGTGGCCCCGGACTAGGAGAGCAGTACTTC,CASSGPGLGEQYF
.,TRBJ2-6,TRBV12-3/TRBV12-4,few,TGTGCCAGCAGTTTAAGTCGGGCCAACGTCCTGACTTTC,CASSLSRANVLTF
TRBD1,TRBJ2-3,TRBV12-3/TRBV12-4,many,TGTGCCAGCAGTCGGGACAGGGGGCATGGCACAGATACGCAGTATTTT,CASSRDRGHGTDTQYF
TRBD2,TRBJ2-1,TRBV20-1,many,TGCAGTGCTAGAGAGCGGGGGGGGAGCTGGTATGAGCAGTTCTTC,CSARERGGSWYEQFF
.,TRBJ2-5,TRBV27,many,TGTGCCAGCAGTTTAACCCCCCTCGGGGCCCAGTACTTC,CASSLTPLGAQYF